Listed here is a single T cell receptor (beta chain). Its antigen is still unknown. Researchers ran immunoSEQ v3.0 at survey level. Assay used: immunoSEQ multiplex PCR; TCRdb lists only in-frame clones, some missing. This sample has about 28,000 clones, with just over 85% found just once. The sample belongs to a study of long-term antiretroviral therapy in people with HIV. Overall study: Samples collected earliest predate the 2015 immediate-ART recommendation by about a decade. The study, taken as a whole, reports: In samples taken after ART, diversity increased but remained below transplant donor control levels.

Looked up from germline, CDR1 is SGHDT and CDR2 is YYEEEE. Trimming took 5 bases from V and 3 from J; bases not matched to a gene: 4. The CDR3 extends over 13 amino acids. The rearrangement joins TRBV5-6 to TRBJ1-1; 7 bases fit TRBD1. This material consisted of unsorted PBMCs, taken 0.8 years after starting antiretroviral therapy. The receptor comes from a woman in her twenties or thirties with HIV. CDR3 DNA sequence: TGTGCCAGCAGTGAGGGACAGTACACTGAAGCTTTCTTT. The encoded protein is CASSEGQYTEAFF.